This TCR beta chain was identified in a study of early T cells in non-severe SARS-CoV-2 infection. One entry per CDR3 protein results from TCRdb running MiXCR on the 5' RACE reads. This sample carries approximately 84,000 distinct CDR3 sequences, about 13% of them seen once, and the ten largest clones take roughly 6%. The clonotype comes from an adult who was a healthcare worker with PCR-confirmed SARS-CoV-2 infection or an uninfected control (not recorded which). Input material: whole blood.

The CDR3 DNA is TGCAGCGTTGAAGATGGGACAGGGAATGAGCAGTTCTTC. The encoded protein is CSVEDGTGNEQFF. V and J are TRBV29-1 and TRBJ2-1, with 9 nucleotides matching TRBD1. Germline loops: CDR1 SQVTM, CDR2 ANQGSEA. The CDR3 covers 13 residues. After removal of 0 bases from V and 7 bases from J, the junction contained 1 base not matched to a gene.